A selection of T cell receptor beta chains follows, all from one sample in a study of blood T cells in healthy people across ages. One entry per CDR3 protein, called by TCRdb with MiXCR from the 5' RACE reads. The sample has 750,000 to 950,000 distinct CDR3 sequences; 29% are singletons. Another study also made use of these data, one on T cells of mothers and their children.

Sequencing was performed on blood. The receptors were sampled from a woman between 40 and 55 years old in good health. Both conserved end residues are part of each CDR3. D genes are given only for firm matches. Size values are once, few and many counts, or a class for expanded clones, and some rows have none.

size	V	D	J	CDR3	DNA
few	TRBV27	-	TRBJ2-5	CASGHPGVPEGQYF	TGTGCCAGCGGACACCCGGGGGTGCCAGAAGGCCAGTACTTC
-	TRBV20-1	-	TRBJ2-1	CSARDPASTYNEQFF	TGCAGTGCTAGAGATCCAGCGAGTACCTACAATGAGCAGTTCTTC
many	TRBV7-2	TRBD2	TRBJ2-3	CASSFGTSGVGDTQYF	TGTGCCAGCAGCTTCGGGACTAGCGGGGTCGGGGATACGCAGTATTTT
many	TRBV6-1	TRBD1	TRBJ1-5	CASSEAGGVQPQHF	TGTGCCAGCAGTGAAGCAGGGGGCGTTCAGCCCCAGCATTTT
few	TRBV5-1	TRBD2	TRBJ2-5	CASSLDSGGQETQYF	TGCGCCAGCAGCTTGGATAGCGGGGGCCAAGAGACCCAGTACTTC
-	TRBV24-1	TRBD2	TRBJ2-3	CATSDRTSGGTDTQYF	TGTGCCACCAGTGATCGGACTAGCGGGGGCACAGATACGCAGTATTTT
few	TRBV5-1	TRBD1	TRBJ1-2	CASSFGTGGNPYGYTF	TGCGCCAGCAGCTTCGGGACAGGGGGGAACCCTTATGGCTACACCTTC
few	TRBV5-1	-	TRBJ1-1	CASSLELATNTEAFF	TGCGCCAGCAGCTTGGAGTTGGCCACGAACACTGAAGCTTTCTTT
many	TRBV28	-	TRBJ2-1	CASRKSRRLNEQFF	TGTGCCAGCAGGAAATCTCGGCGGCTAAATGAGCAGTTCTTC
many	TRBV28	TRBD2	TRBJ2-1	CASSRYNGGNEQFF	TGTGCCAGCAGTAGATACAACGGGGGGAACGAGCAGTTCTTC